Below, 12 T cell receptor beta chains from the same sample are listed, as sequenced in a study of blood T cells in healthy people across ages. PCR was performed a second time for about 7 to 11 cycles using a sample-barcoded 5' primer and a J-beta primer mix. TCRdb itself ran the 5' RACE reads through MiXCR, one entry per CDR3 protein. The table records about 1.4 million distinct CDR3 sequences, approximately 60% of them present only once. The sequenced sample was blood. The receptors come from a man between 18 and 35 years old in good health.

The rearrangement joins TRBV24-1 to TRBJ2-2, with 8 bases aligning to TRBD1. Germline V lookup: CDR1 KGHDR, CDR2 SFDVKD. V was pared by 9 bases and J by 4 bases, with 6 bases of the junction left unmatched. The CDR3 spans 14 residues. CDR3 in amino acids: CATLGQESTGELFF. CDR3 in DNA: TGTGCCACCTTGGGACAGGAGAGCACCGGGGAGCTGTTTTTT.

The rearrangement uses TRBV11-2 and TRBJ1-2; TRBD1 matches 9 bases. Germline V lookup: CDR1 SGHAT, CDR2 FQNNGV. With 5 bases clipped from V and 8 bases from J, the junction kept 9 bases outside the gene matches. The CDR3 is 14 residues long. CDR3 protein: CASSPGTGSGGYTF. The DNA for the CDR3 is TGTGCCAGCAGCCCAGGGACAGGGAGTGGCGGCTACACCTTC.

This chain links TRBV27 with TRBJ1-1, with D maybe TRBD1 (5 bases). The germline V gene encodes CDR1 MNHEY and CDR2 SMNVEV (reference sequence). This CDR3 is built from 12 residues. V lost 4 bases and J lost 6, with 9 bases in between. The CDR3 loop is CASSYRDAEAFF. The DNA of the CDR3 is TGTGCCAGCAGTTATAGGGACGCTGAAGCTTTCTTT.

The gene calls are TRBV20-1 and TRBJ2-7; 10 bases line up with TRBD2. CDR3 length: 19 residues. V was pared by 0 bases and J by 2 bases, with 16 bases of the junction left unmatched. The V gene's germline CDR1 is DFQATT and CDR2 SNEGSKA (reference sequence). The CDR3 DNA follows: TGCAGTGCTAGAGATGGGGGTAGCGGGAGGCCCTTTCATACCTACGAGCAGTACTTC. Protein sequence: CSARDGGSGRPFHTYEQYF.

The rearrangement joins TRBV9 to TRBJ2-6, with 8 bases fitting TRBD2. The CDR3 totals 15 residues. From germline, CDR1 is SGDLS and CDR2 YYNGEE. V shed 3 bases and J 3 bases; nucleotides not matched to a gene: 2. CDR3 region: CASSESGSGANVLTF. For the CDR3, the DNA is TGTGCCAGCAGCGAGAGCGGGAGTGGGGCCAACGTCCTGACTTTC.

The gene calls are TRBV4-2 and TRBJ2-7; D ambiguous. This CDR3 is built from 15 residues. V was shortened by 0 bases and J by 2 bases, with 11 bases between the two germline ends. Per the germline V gene, CDR1 is LGHNA and CDR2 is YNFKEQ. CDR3 sequence: CASSQEKTPTYEQYF. The CDR3 region has the DNA TGTGCCAGCAGCCAAGAGAAAACCCCAACCTACGAGCAGTACTTC.

The rearrangement joins TRBV6-5 to TRBJ2-3, with TRBD1 matching over 10 bases. This CDR3 comprises 17 residues. J lost 0 bases, V lost 2 bases, and 5 bases had no gene match. The germline V gene has CDR1 MNHEY and CDR2 SVGAGI. The CDR3, as DNA: TGTGCCAGCAGTTACAGCGGACAGGGGGAAAGCACAGATACGCAGTATTTT. Amino acids: CASSYSGQGESTDTQYF.

This clonotype has a handful of counts. The chain links TRBV29-1 to TRBJ2-1; D remains ambiguous. The V and J ends lost 7 bases and 5 bases respectively, with 12 bases between them. This CDR3 spans 12 amino acids. Germline V lookup: CDR1 SQVTM, CDR2 ANQGSEA. The CDR3 nucleotides are TGCAGCGCCCGCGCCCCCGACAATGAGCAGTTCTTC. It is translated as CSARAPDNEQFF.

V is TRBV28 and J is TRBJ1-2; possibly TRBD1 for D (6 bases). In germline, CDR1 is MDHEN, CDR2 SYDVKM. The length of the CDR3 is 15 residues. Trimming left V 6 bases short and J 7 bases short, with 21 bases between. Written as DNA, the CDR3 is TGTGCCAGCAGGTTTACAGGGAACCCTCGGGGTGGCTACACCTTC. Its translation: CASRFTGNPRGGYTF.

To note about this clonotype: At one end the junction does not follow the germline gene, possibly because of a read error. The chain joins TRBV30 to TRBJ2-4, with unresolved D. The J call may be in error: the DNA end matches TRBJ2-7 better. This CDR3 has 15 amino acids. Germline loops: CDR1 GTSNPN, CDR2 SVGIG (reference sequence). In DNA, the CDR3 is TGCGCCTGGAGCTTAGGTATCGGGCGTTCCTACGAGCAGTACTTC. Protein product: CAWSLGIGRSYEQYF.

This chain connects TRBV21-1 to TRBJ2-3; no check of the table's D call, TRBD2, against the DNA was made. TRBV21-1 is listed as a pseudogene. The CDR3 is made up of 17 amino acids. CDR3 DNA: TGTGCCAGCAGCACCCGACTAGCGGGAGTCGGCACAGATACGCAGTATTTT. Encoded protein: CASSTRLAGVGTDTQYF.

In this sample, this clonotype turned up a few times. The V gene is TRBV20-1, the J gene TRBJ1-2, with 12 bases identical to TRBD1. The germline V gene encodes CDR1 DFQATT and CDR2 SNEGSKA (reference sequence). V trimming: 5 bases; J trimming: 0 bases; junction bases outside the gene matches: 4. The CDR3 has 15 amino acids. The CDR3: CSAGTGGTSNYGYTF. In DNA, the CDR3 is TGCAGTGCTGGGACAGGGGGCACCTCTAACTATGGCTACACCTTC.